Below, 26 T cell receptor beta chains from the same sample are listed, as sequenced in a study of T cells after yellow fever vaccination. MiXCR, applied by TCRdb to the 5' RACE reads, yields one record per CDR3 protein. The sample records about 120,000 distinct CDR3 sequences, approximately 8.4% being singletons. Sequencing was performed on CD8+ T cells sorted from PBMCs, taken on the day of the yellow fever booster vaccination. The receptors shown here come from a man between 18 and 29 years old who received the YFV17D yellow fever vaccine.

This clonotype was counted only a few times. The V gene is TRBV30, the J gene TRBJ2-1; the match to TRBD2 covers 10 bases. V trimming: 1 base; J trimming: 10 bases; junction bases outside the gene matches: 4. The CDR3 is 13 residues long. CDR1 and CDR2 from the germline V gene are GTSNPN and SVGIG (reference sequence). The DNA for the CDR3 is TGTGCCTGGAGTGAAACTAGCGGGGAAGAGCAGTTCTTC. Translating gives CAWSETSGEEQFF. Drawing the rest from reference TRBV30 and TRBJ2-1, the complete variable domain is SQTIHQWPATLVQPVGSPLSLECTVEGTSNPNLYWYRQAAGRGLQLLFYSVGIGQISSEVPQNLSASRPQDRQFILSSKKLLLSDSGFYLCAWSETSGEEQFFGPGTRLTVL.

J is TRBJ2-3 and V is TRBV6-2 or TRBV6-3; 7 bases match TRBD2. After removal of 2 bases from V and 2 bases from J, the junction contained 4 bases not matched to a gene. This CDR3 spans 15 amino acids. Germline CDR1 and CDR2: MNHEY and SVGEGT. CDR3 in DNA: TGTGCCAGCAGTTACCTCGGACTAGTCACAGATACGCAGTATTTT. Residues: CASSYLGLVTDTQYF.

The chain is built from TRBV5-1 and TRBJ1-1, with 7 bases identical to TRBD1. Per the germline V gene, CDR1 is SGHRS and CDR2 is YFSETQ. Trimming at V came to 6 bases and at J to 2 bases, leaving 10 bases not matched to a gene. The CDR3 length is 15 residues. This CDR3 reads CASKTGQGFNTEAFF. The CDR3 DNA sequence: TGCGCCAGCAAGACAGGGCAGGGCTTCAACACTGAAGCTTTCTTT. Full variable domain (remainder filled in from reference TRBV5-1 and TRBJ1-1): KAGVTQTPRYLIKTRGQQVTLSCSPISGHRSVSWYQQTPGQGLQFLFEYFSETQRNKGNFPGRFSGRQFSNSRSEMNVSTLELGDSALYLCASKTGQGFNTEAFFGQGTRLTVV.

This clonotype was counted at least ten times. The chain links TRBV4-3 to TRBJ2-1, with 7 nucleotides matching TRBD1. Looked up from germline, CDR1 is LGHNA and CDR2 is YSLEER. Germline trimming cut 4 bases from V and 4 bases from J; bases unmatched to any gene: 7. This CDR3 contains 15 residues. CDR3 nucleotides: TGCGCCAGCAGCCCAGGGACAGCAAATTACAATGAGCAGTTCTTC. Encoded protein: CASSPGTANYNEQFF.

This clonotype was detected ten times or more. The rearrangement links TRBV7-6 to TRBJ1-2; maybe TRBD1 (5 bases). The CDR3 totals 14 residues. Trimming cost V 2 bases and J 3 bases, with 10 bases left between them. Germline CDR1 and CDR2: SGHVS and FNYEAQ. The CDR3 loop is CASSLSGGHYGYTF. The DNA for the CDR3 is TGTGCCAGCAGCTTATCGGGGGGTCACTATGGCTACACCTTC.

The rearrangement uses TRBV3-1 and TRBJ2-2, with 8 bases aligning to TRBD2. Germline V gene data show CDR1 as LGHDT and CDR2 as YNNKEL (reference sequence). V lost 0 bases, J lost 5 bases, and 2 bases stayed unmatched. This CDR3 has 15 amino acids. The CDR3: CASSQELAVTGELFF. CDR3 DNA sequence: TGTGCCAGCAGCCAAGAACTAGCGGTGACCGGGGAGCTGTTTTTT. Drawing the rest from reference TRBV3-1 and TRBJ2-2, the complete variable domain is DTAVSQTPKYLVTQMGNDKSIKCEQNLGHDTMYWYKQDSKKFLKIMFSYNNKELIINETVPNRFSPKSPDKAHLNLHINSLELGDSAVYFCASSQELAVTGELFFGEGSRLTVL.

This chain's CDR3 is CASSFGDGLSTDTQYF. The CDR3 nucleotides read TGTGCCAGCAGCTTTGGGGACGGACTTAGCACAGATACGCAGTATTTT. The chain couples TRBV7-9 to TRBJ2-3; D tentatively fits TRBD1 or TRBD2 (5 bases each). The CDR3 runs to 16 residues. With 3 bases removed from V and 0 bases from J, the gap between germline ends came to 13 bases. Per germline, CDR1 SEHNR and CDR2 FQNEAQ (reference sequence).

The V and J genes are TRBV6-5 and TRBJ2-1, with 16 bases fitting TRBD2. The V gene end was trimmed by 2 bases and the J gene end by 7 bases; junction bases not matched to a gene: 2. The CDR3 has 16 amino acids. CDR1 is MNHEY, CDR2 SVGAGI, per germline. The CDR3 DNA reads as TGTGCCAGCAGTTACCGGGGACTAGCGGGGGGGAATGAGCAGTTCTTC. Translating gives CASSYRGLAGGNEQFF.

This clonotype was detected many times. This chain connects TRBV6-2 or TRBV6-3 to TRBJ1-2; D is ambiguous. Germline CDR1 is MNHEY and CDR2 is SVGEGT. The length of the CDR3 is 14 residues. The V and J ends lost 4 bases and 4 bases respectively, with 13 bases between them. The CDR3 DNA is TGTGCCAGCAGTTTGACGGGAGAGAGCTATGGCTACACCTTC. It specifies CASSLTGESYGYTF.

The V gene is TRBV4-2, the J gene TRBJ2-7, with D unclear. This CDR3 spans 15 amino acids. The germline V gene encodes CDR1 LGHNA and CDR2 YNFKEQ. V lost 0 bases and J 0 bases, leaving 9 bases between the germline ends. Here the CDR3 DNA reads TGTGCCAGCAGCCAAGAGTACCGGAGCTCCTACGAGCAGTACTTC. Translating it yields CASSQEYRSSYEQYF.

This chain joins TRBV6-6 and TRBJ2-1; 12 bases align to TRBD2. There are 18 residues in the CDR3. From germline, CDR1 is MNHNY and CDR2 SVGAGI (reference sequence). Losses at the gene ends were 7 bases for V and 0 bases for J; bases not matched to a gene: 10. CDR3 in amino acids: CASTLTSGGQSSYNEQFF. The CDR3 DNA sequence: TGTGCCAGCACCCTGACTAGCGGGGGCCAGAGCTCCTACAATGAGCAGTTCTTC.

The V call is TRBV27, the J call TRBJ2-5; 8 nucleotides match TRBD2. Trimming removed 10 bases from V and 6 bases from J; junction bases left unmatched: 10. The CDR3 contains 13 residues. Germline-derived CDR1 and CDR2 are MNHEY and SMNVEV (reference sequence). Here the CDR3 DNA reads TGTGCCACTCAATCGGGGGGGCCCCAGACCCAGTACTTC. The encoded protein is CATQSGGPQTQYF.

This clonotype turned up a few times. The CDR3 region is CASSNLPVNYGYTF. DNA of the CDR3: TGTGCCAGCAGCAATCTCCCAGTGAACTATGGCTACACCTTC. The chain joins TRBV21-1 to TRBJ1-2. TRBV21-1 represents a pseudogene. There are 14 residues in the CDR3.

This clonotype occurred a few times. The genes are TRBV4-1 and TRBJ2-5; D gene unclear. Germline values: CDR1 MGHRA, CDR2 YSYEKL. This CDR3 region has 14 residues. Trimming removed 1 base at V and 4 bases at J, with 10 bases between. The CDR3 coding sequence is TGCGCCAGCAGCCAAGGGGCCGCTTTAGAGACCCAGTACTTC. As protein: CASSQGAALETQYF.

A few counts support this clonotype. CDR3 sequence: CASSSTTGHSYEQYV. DNA of the CDR3: TGTGCCAGCAGCTCGACGACAGGGCACTCCTACGAGCAGTACGTC. The chain employs TRBV7-8 and TRBJ2-7, with 7 bases that match TRBD1. Trimming at V came to 4 bases and at J to 0 bases, leaving 6 bases not matched to a gene. CDR3 length equals 15 residues. CDR1 is SGHVS and CDR2 is FQNEAQ in the germline V gene.

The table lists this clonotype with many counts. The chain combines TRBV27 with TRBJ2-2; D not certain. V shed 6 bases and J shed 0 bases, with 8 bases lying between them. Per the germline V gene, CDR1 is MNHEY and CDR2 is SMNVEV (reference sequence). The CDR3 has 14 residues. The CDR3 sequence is CASRRRANTGELFF. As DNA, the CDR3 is TGTGCCAGCAGACGTCGGGCGAACACCGGGGAGCTGTTTTTT.

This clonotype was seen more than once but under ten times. The chain's CDR3 is CASSVGQGDQPQHF. In nucleotides, the CDR3 is TGTGCCAGCTCCGTCGGGCAGGGCGATCAGCCCCAGCATTTT. The J gene is TRBJ1-5, the V gene TRBV7-9; a weak D match, TRBD1 (5 bases). In germline, CDR1 is SEHNR, CDR2 FQNEAQ (reference sequence). Deletions cut 8 bases from V and 5 bases from J, with 16 bases between. The CDR3 runs 14 residues.

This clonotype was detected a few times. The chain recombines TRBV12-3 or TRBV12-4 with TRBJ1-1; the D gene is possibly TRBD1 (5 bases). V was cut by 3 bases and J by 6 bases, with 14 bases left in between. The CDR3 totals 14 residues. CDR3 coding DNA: TGTGCCAGCAGTTTGGTAGGGGATCGGCCTGAAGCTTTCTTT. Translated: CASSLVGDRPEAFF.

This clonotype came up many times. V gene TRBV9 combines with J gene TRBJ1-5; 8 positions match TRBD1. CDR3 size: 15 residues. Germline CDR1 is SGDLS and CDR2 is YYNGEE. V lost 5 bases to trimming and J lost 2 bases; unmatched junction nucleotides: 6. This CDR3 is CASSSGQGGNQPQHF. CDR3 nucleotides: TGTGCCAGCAGTTCAGGACAGGGAGGCAATCAGCCCCAGCATTTT.

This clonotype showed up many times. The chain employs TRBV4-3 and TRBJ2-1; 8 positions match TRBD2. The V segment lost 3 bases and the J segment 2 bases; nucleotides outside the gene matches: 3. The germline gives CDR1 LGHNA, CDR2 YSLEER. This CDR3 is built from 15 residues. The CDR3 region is CASSHGLAAYNEQFF. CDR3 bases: TGCGCCAGCAGCCACGGACTAGCAGCCTACAATGAGCAGTTCTTC.

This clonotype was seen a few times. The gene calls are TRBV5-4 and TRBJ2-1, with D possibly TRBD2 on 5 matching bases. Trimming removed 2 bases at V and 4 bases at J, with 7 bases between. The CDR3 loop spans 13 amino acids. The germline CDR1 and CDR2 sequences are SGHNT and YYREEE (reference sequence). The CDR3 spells CASSLRRYNEQFF. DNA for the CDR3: TGTGCCAGCAGCTTAAGGAGGTACAATGAGCAGTTCTTC.

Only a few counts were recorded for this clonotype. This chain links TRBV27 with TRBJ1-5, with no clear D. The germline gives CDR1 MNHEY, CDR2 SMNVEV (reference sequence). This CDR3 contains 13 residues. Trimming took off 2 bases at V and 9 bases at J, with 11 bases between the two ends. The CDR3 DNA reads TGTGCCAGCAGTTTAAGAGGCCCGAGGCCCCAGCATTTT. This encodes CASSLRGPRPQHF.

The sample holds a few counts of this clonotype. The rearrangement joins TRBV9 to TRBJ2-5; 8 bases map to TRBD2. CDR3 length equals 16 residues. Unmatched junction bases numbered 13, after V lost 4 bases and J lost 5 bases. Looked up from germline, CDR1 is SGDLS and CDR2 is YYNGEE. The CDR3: CASSPRGGTLEETQYF. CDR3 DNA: TGTGCCAGCAGCCCTCGCGGGGGGACCCTGGAGGAGACCCAGTACTTC. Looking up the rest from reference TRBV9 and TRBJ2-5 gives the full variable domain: DSGVTQTPKHLITATGQRVTLRCSPRSGDLSVYWYQQSLDQGLQFLIQYYNGEERAKGNILERFSAQQFPDLHSELNLSSLELGDSALYFCASSPRGGTLEETQYFGPGTRLLVL.

CDR3 nucleotides: TGTGCCAGCCATCCGCCTGAGCGGACCACAGATACGCAGTATTTT. Its translation is CASHPPERTTDTQYF. The J gene is TRBJ2-3, the V gene TRBV6-2 or TRBV6-3; possibly TRBD2 for D (5 bases). CDR1 is MNHEY and CDR2 is SVGEGT in the germline V gene. The CDR3 runs 15 residues. Trimming shortened V by 8 bases and J by 2 bases, and 17 bases separated the two germline ends.

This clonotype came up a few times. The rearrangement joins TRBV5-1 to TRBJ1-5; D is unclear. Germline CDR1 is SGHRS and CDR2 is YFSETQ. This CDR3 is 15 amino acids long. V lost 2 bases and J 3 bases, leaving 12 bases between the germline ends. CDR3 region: CASSFEGTVNQPQHF. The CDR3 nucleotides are TGCGCCAGCAGCTTCGAGGGAACGGTCAATCAGCCCCAGCATTTT.

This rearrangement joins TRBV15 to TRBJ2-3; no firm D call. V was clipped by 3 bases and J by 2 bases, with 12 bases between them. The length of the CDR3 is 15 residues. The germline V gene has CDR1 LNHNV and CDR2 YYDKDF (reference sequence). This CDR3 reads CATSSQERATDTQYF. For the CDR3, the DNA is TGTGCCACCAGCAGCCAGGAACGAGCCACAGATACGCAGTATTTT.